These 15 T cell receptor beta chains were all obtained from the same sample, sequenced in a study of cytomegalovirus exposure and HLA in healthy donors (dated by TCRdb to between 2016 and 2019). Receptors were amplified or captured by the immunoSEQ multiplex PCR assay. For the multiplex PCR, a mixture combining 60 forward primers for TCR Vbeta segments and 13 reverse primers for TCR Jbeta segments was used. TCRdb took this table from immuneACCESS and kept in-frame rearrangements with V and J called. Such tables lack part of the clones; where checked against another copy, unresolved V genes explain under half of the gap, and the rest is unexplained. This sample holds about 130,000 clones; approximately 69% were observed only once. Together, the top ten hold 4% of the sample. Sequencing used PBMCs. Receptors originate from a man aged 35-49 years in good health and CMV-seropositive.

This sequence joins TRBV2 and TRBJ1-1; D is undetermined. Germline CDR1 reads SNHLY; CDR2 reads FYNNEI. V was cut by 8 bases and J by 1 base, with 14 bases left in between. This CDR3 region has 14 residues. CDR3 DNA sequence: TGTGCCAGCGCAGACCGTTCGGGGAACACTGAAGCTTTCTTT. It is translated as CASADRSGNTEAFF.

J is TRBJ1-2 and V is TRBV19; 10 nucleotides match TRBD1. Germline CDR1 reads LNHDA; CDR2 reads SQIVND (reference sequence). The CDR3 totals 15 residues. Trimming took 5 bases from V and 3 from J; bases not matched to a gene: 6. In DNA form, the CDR3 reads TGTGCCAGTAGTGGACTCGGGACAGGGGACTATGGCTACACCTTC. Its translation is CASSGLGTGDYGYTF.

The genes are TRBV10-1 and TRBJ1-2; D is unresolved. The CDR3 length is 14 residues. V was pared by 3 bases and J by 6 bases, with 14 bases between. Germline-derived CDR1 and CDR2 are WNHNN and SYGVQD (reference sequence). The CDR3 region has the DNA TGCGCCAGCAGTGATATAGGGTGGGAGAATGGCTACACCTTC. Translated, it gives CASSDIGWENGYTF.

This clone appeared many times. The chain links TRBV15 to TRBJ1-2; D gene ambiguous. With 6 bases removed from V and 8 bases from J, the gap between germline ends came to 16 bases. The length of the CDR3 is 13 residues. The V gene's germline CDR1 is LNHNV and CDR2 YYDKDF (reference sequence). In DNA form, the CDR3 reads TGTGCCACCAGGGGAGGGAGGGCCACGGGCTACACCTTC. It codes for CATRGGRATGYTF.

The sample holds a few counts of this clone. The CDR3 is CASSFGQGLNQPQHF. The CDR3 region has the DNA TGTGCCAGCAGCTTCGGACAGGGGTTAAATCAGCCCCAGCATTTT. This rearrangement joins TRBV5-6 to TRBJ1-5; 9 nucleotides line up with TRBD1. V was pared by 2 bases and J by 4 bases, with 4 bases of the junction left unmatched. The CDR3 has 15 amino acids. Per the germline V gene, CDR1 is SGHDT and CDR2 is YYEEEE.

Only a few counts were recorded for this clone. This chain uses TRBV6-1 with TRBJ1-6; TRBD1 matches 7 bases. With V trimmed by 7 bases and J by 10 bases, 4 bases remained unmatched. The CDR3 extends over 12 amino acids. The germline CDR1 and CDR2 sequences are MNHNS and SASEGT. DNA of the CDR3: TGTGCCAGCAAGTGGACAGGCTCACCCCTCCACTTT. Translated: CASKWTGSPLHF.

The chain carries TRBV5-4 and TRBJ2-2, with TRBD1 matching over 10 bases. Germline values: CDR1 SGHNT, CDR2 YYREEE (reference sequence). After removal of 1 base from V and 8 bases from J, the junction contained 5 bases not matched to a gene. CDR3 length: 15 amino acids. The CDR3 spells CASSLRDRGLGELFF. The CDR3 DNA sequence: TGTGCCAGCAGCTTGCGTGACAGGGGGCTGGGGGAGCTGTTTTTT.

This clone was seen only a few times. The chain employs TRBV2 and TRBJ1-4; no clear D gene. V was pared by 6 bases and J by 3 bases, with 14 bases between. Germline lookup yields CDR1 SNHLY and CDR2 FYNNEI. This CDR3 spans 15 amino acids. CDR3 DNA sequence: TGTGCCAGCAGGAGCCTAACCGGGGCTAATGAAAAACTGTTTTTT. Its protein is CASRSLTGANEKLFF.

The V call is TRBV7-8, the J call TRBJ1-1, with 8 bases identical to TRBD1. The CDR3 loop spans 13 amino acids. The J segment lost 2 bases and the V segment lost 4 bases, leaving 0 bases of the junction unmatched. Germline loops: CDR1 SGHVS, CDR2 FQNEAQ. CDR3 loop: CASSSGGNTEAFF. The CDR3 DNA follows: TGTGCCAGCAGCTCAGGGGGCAACACTGAAGCTTTCTTT.

This clone was detected once. This chain connects TRBV5-1 to TRBJ2-5, with 7 bases identical to TRBD1. The CDR3 loop spans 17 amino acids. The V segment lost 0 bases and the J segment 1 base; nucleotides outside the gene matches: 9. Germline V gene data show CDR1 as SGHRS and CDR2 as YFSETQ. CDR3 DNA sequence: TGCGCCAGCAGCTTGGGCACCCTGACAGGGACCCAAGAGACCCAGTACTTC. It specifies CASSLGTLTGTQETQYF.

The chain joins TRBV5-1 to TRBJ2-5, with 7 bases identical to TRBD1. CDR3 length equals 14 residues. V lost 2 bases and J lost 4; bases outside the gene matches: 5. Per the germline V gene, CDR1 is SGHRS and CDR2 is YFSETQ. The CDR3 here is CASSFDRASETQYF. CDR3 bases: TGCGCCAGCAGCTTCGACAGGGCATCAGAGACCCAGTACTTC.

The V call is TRBV5-4, the J call TRBJ2-1; 8 bases match TRBD2. The germline gives CDR1 SGHNT, CDR2 YYREEE (reference sequence). V lost 5 bases and J lost 8; bases outside the gene matches: 12. This CDR3 has 15 residues. The CDR3 nucleotides are TGTGCCAGCAGTCGGGGGGGACTAGACAGCTATGAGCAGTTCTTC. Its protein is CASSRGGLDSYEQFF.

This clone was detected only a few times. The J gene is TRBJ2-7, the V gene TRBV27; 7 bases agree with TRBD2. In germline, CDR1 is MNHEY, CDR2 SMNVEV (reference sequence). The CDR3 runs 17 residues. Unmatched junction bases numbered 10, after V lost 0 bases and J lost 2 bases. The CDR3 coding sequence is TGTGCCAGCAGTTTATCCGGTTTGGGGGGGACTACCTACGAGCAGTACTTC. It codes for CASSLSGLGGTTYEQYF.

This rearrangement joins TRBV30 to TRBJ1-4; TRBD1 aligns across 7 bases. Germline CDR1 reads GTSNPN; CDR2 reads SVGIG (reference sequence). This CDR3 region has 14 residues. Trimming at V came to 1 base and at J to 10 bases, leaving 9 bases not matched to a gene. The CDR3 sequence: CAWSDRVPGGKLFF. Here the CDR3 DNA reads TGTGCCTGGAGTGACAGGGTCCCAGGGGGAAAACTGTTTTTT.

This chain joins TRBV5-1 and TRBJ2-7; D may be TRBD2 (6 bases). Trimming took off 1 base at V and 5 bases at J, with 16 bases between the two ends. There are 15 residues in the CDR3. Germline-derived CDR1 and CDR2 are SGHRS and YFSETQ. Here the CDR3 DNA reads TGCGCCAGCAGCTTGAGAAGCGACGGGAGCCACGAGCAGTACTTC. It yields the protein CASSLRSDGSHEQYF.